Here is one TCR beta chain with its context. Trimming took 5 bases from V and 3 from J, leaving 11 bases between them. Germline-derived CDR1 and CDR2 are SNHLY and FYNNEI. The CDR3 sequence is 13 residues long. These data originate in a study of T cell responses to AZD1222 COVID-19 vaccine. TCRdb's copy holds only in-frame clones and misses some; the assay was immunoSEQ multiplex PCR. The repertoire holds 90,000 to 140,000 clones, with around 80% as singletons. The sequenced sample was peripheral blood, obtained on day 0 of AZD1222 vaccination. This sequence originates from an adult in good health. The chain joins TRBV2 to TRBJ2-7; unclear D gene. CDR3 amino acids: CASSIPVSYEQYF. The CDR3 nucleotides are TGTGCCAGCAGTATTCCAGTGAGCTACGAGCAGTACTTC.